The 27 T cell receptor beta chains below all came from one sample that was sequenced in a study of blood T cells in healthy people across ages. Then a second PCR, running roughly 7 to 12 cycles, was carried out with a sample-barcoded 5' primer and a J-beta primer mix. TCRdb passed the 5' RACE reads through MiXCR, listing each CDR3 protein once. The table includes more than 1,400,000 distinct CDR3 sequences, roughly 40% detected once. The specimen was blood. Receptors originate from a woman aged 18-29 years in good health.

This clonotype was detected a few times. The rearrangement joins TRBV12-5 to TRBJ1-1; tentatively, D is TRBD1 (5 bases). V was cut by 0 bases and J by 3 bases, with 14 bases left in between. This CDR3 spans 16 amino acids. Looked up from germline, CDR1 is LGHNT and CDR2 is FRNRAP. CDR3 DNA: TGTGCTAGTGGTTTGGTGGTGGGACGAGGAGACACTGAAGCTTTCTTT. It yields the protein CASGLVVGRGDTEAFF.

This clonotype has just a few counts. The chain couples TRBV12-5 to TRBJ2-1, with unresolved D. The CDR3 is 12 amino acids. From germline, CDR1 is LGHNT and CDR2 FRNRAP. The germline V and J ends were trimmed by 4 bases and 10 bases, with 11 bases remaining between them. The CDR3 nucleotides read TGTGCTAGTGGTTCGGAGTTCAACGAGCAGTTCTTC. Translation: CASGSEFNEQFF.

The chain is built from TRBV4-1 and TRBJ2-1; 8 bases line up with TRBD2. The CDR3 runs 15 residues. CDR1 is MGHRA, CDR2 YSYEKL, per germline. V gave up 4 bases and J gave up 7 bases; unmatched junction bases: 9. In nucleotides, the CDR3 is TGCGCCAGCAGCCGCGGGGGCGGCGGGAGGAATGAGCAGTTCTTC. Translated, it gives CASSRGGGGRNEQFF.

This chain links TRBV28 with TRBJ1-5; D remains ambiguous. Germline-derived CDR1 and CDR2 are MDHEN and SYDVKM. The CDR3 extends over 13 amino acids. Trimming removed 9 bases at V and 0 bases at J, with 9 bases between. CDR3 sequence reads: CASETYSNQPQHF. The CDR3 DNA follows: TGTGCCAGTGAGACATATAGCAATCAGCCCCAGCATTTT. The complete variable domain, with remaining parts taken from reference TRBV28 and TRBJ1-5, reads DVKVTQSSRYLVKRTGEKVFLECVQDMDHENMFWYRQDPGLGLRLIYFSYDVKMKEKGDIPEGYSVSREKKERFSLILESASTNQTSMYLCASETYSNQPQHFGDGTRLSIL.

The chain combines TRBV2 with TRBJ1-6, with D maybe TRBD1 (5 bases). CDR1 is SNHLY, CDR2 FYNNEI, per germline. Trimming pared 4 bases from V and 0 bases from J, leaving 10 bases between. The CDR3 is 16 residues long. The CDR3 loop reads CASSGTPSSYNSPLHF. CDR3 bases: TGTGCCAGCAGTGGGACACCGAGCTCCTATAATTCACCCCTCCACTTT.

This clonotype has more than one count but fewer than ten. The rearrangement links TRBV7-9 to TRBJ2-1, with 7 bases that match TRBD1. This CDR3 comprises 16 residues. Per the germline V gene, CDR1 is SEHNR and CDR2 is FQNEAQ (reference sequence). Trimming removed 5 bases from V and 1 base from J; junction bases left unmatched: 8. The CDR3 bases are TGTGCCAGCAGCCCCCCGGGACAGAAGTCCTACAATGAGCAGTTCTTC. It encodes CASSPPGQKSYNEQFF.

This clonotype was seen a handful of times. This chain joins TRBV4-2 and TRBJ2-1; 10 bases agree with TRBD2. The germline V gene has CDR1 LGHNA and CDR2 YNFKEQ. The CDR3 is 17 residues long. V lost 1 base and J lost 1; bases outside the gene matches: 4. This chain's CDR3 is CASSQVTGLASYNEQFF. CDR3 in DNA: TGTGCCAGCAGCCAAGTTACGGGACTAGCGTCCTACAATGAGCAGTTCTTC.

V is TRBV6-5 and J is TRBJ2-5; D uncertain. V was trimmed by 5 bases and J by 2 bases, leaving 12 bases between them. Germline CDR1 reads MNHEY; CDR2 reads SVGAGI. The CDR3 is made up of 14 amino acids. CDR3 DNA: TGTGCCAGCAGTAGGGATGCAGTGCAAGAGACCCAGTACTTC. Translation: CASSRDAVQETQYF.

Points on this clonotype: Compared with germline, one end of the junction differs, possibly owing to a read error. This chain joins TRBV25-1 and TRBJ2-3; D ambiguous. CDR1 MGHDK and CDR2 SYGVNS come from the germline V gene. This CDR3 contains 11 residues. The CDR3 loop reads CANSEFNTQYF. The CDR3 bases are TGTGCCAACAGTGAATTCAATACGCAGTATTTT.

This clonotype was seen more than once but under ten times. The chain carries TRBV20-1 and TRBJ1-1; D is uncertain. The CDR3 extends over 12 amino acids. Trimming stripped 2 bases from V and 1 base from J, with 5 bases between. Germline CDR1 is DFQATT and CDR2 is SNEGSKA (reference sequence). The CDR3 loop is CSARLRNTEAFF. The CDR3 nucleotides read TGCAGTGCTAGACTTCGGAACACTGAAGCTTTCTTT.

The genes are TRBV7-2 and TRBJ2-5; 7 nucleotides align to TRBD1. There are 15 residues in the CDR3. V trimming: 0 bases; J trimming: 3 bases; junction bases outside the gene matches: 4. Looked up from germline, CDR1 is SGHTA and CDR2 is FQGNSA. The CDR3 DNA is TGTGCCAGCAGCTTAGCAGGGACAGCCAAAGAGACCCAGTACTTC. It translates to CASSLAGTAKETQYF. Variable domain in full (rest from reference TRBV7-2 and TRBJ2-5): GAGVSQSPSNKVTEKGKDVELRCDPISGHTALYWYRQSLGQGLEFLIYFQGNSAPDKSGLPSDRFSAERTGGSVSTLTIQRTQQEDSAVYLCASSLAGTAKETQYFGPGTRLLVL.

This clonotype was counted between two and nine times. The genes are TRBV6-1 and TRBJ2-1; 7 positions match TRBD1. Germline CDR1 is MNHNS and CDR2 is SASEGT. V shed 5 bases and J 3 bases; nucleotides not matched to a gene: 7. CDR3 length equals 15 residues. CDR3 coding DNA: TGTGCCAGCAGTCCTGACAGGGCGGGCTACAATGAGCAGTTCTTC. It translates to CASSPDRAGYNEQFF.

This clonotype has a count of ten or more. V is TRBV3-1 and J is TRBJ2-3, with D hard to call. Trimming stripped 0 bases from V and 4 bases from J, with 5 bases between. Germline V CDR1 and CDR2: LGHDT, YNNKEL (reference sequence). The CDR3 contains 13 residues. CDR3 nucleotides: TGTGCCAGCAGCCAAGATCGGCCAGATACGCAGTATTTT. As protein: CASSQDRPDTQYF.

The rearrangement uses TRBV6-5 and TRBJ2-3; 9 nucleotides match TRBD2. The germline gives CDR1 MNHEY, CDR2 SVGAGI. V gave up 7 bases and J gave up 3 bases; unmatched junction bases: 8. The CDR3 covers 15 residues. The CDR3 loop reads CASIPTSGLTDTQYF. CDR3 DNA sequence: TGTGCCAGCATCCCGACTAGCGGTTTAACAGATACGCAGTATTTT.

This sequence joins TRBV18 and TRBJ2-1, with 7 bases that match TRBD2. Trimming cost V 1 base and J 5 bases; bases outside gene matches: 5. The CDR3 totals 15 residues. Germline values: CDR1 KGHSH, CDR2 LQKENI. CDR3 sequence (DNA): TGTGCCAGCTCACCACAAAGGACTAGTGACAATGAGCAGTTCTTC. This translates into CASSPQRTSDNEQFF.

Only a few counts were recorded for this clonotype. The J gene is TRBJ2-7, the V gene TRBV20-1; 10 nucleotides match TRBD2. The CDR3 totals 14 residues. Germline-derived CDR1 and CDR2 are DFQATT and SNEGSKA (reference sequence). V lost 1 base and J lost 5; bases outside the gene matches: 5. CDR3 residues: CSARGLAGFNEQYF. DNA of the CDR3: TGCAGTGCTAGAGGACTAGCGGGTTTCAACGAGCAGTACTTC.

This sequence joins TRBV20-1 and TRBJ2-7, with 8 bases identical to TRBD1. Unmatched junction bases numbered 4, after V lost 6 bases and J lost 3 bases. The CDR3 is 12 amino acids. Germline-derived CDR1 and CDR2 are DFQATT and SNEGSKA (reference sequence). CDR3 region: CSAHDRGYEQYF. CDR3 DNA: TGCAGTGCGCACGACAGGGGCTACGAGCAGTACTTC.

In this sample, this clonotype turned up many times. For the CDR3, the DNA is TGCAGCGTCCCCTCCCAGGATACGCAGTATTTT. Residues: CSVPSQDTQYF. This chain joins TRBV29-1 and TRBJ2-3; no reliable D call. The CDR3 covers 11 residues. Trimming stripped 6 bases from V and 6 bases from J, with 10 bases between. The germline V gene has CDR1 SQVTM and CDR2 ANQGSEA.

V gene TRBV6-2 or TRBV6-3 combines with J gene TRBJ2-7; TRBD2 matches 14 bases. In germline, CDR1 is MNHEY, CDR2 SVGEGT. This CDR3 region has 17 residues. V lost 2 bases and J lost 4; bases outside the gene matches: 7. The CDR3 bases are TGTGCCAGCAGTTACGCTACCGGGACTAGCGGGGGTTACGAGCAGTACTTC. Its protein product is CASSYATGTSGGYEQYF.

The chain carries TRBV20-1 and TRBJ2-1; 13 nucleotides align to TRBD2. The V gene end was trimmed by 5 bases and the J gene end by 5 bases; junction bases not matched to a gene: 12. The germline gives CDR1 DFQATT, CDR2 SNEGSKA (reference sequence). This CDR3 spans 17 amino acids. For the CDR3, the DNA is TGCAGTGCTGGGGGGACTAGCGGGACAGCGGCAGACAATGAGCAGTTCTTC. Protein: CSAGGTSGTAADNEQFF.

Many counts were recorded for this clonotype. This chain links TRBV12-3 or TRBV12-4 with TRBJ1-5; possible D gene TRBD1, 6 bases. The CDR3 covers 14 residues. Trimming shortened V by 5 bases and J by 1 base, and 9 bases separated the two germline ends. As DNA, the CDR3 is TGTGCCAGCAGTGTCCAGGGGAGCAATCAGCCCCAGCATTTT. As protein: CASSVQGSNQPQHF.

The chain employs TRBV30 and TRBJ2-4, with 10 bases matching TRBD1. The end of the DNA fits TRBJ2-7 better, so the J call may be wrong. This CDR3 is built from 16 residues. Germline V gene data show CDR1 as GTSNPN and CDR2 as SVGIG (reference sequence). In DNA, the CDR3 is TGTGCCTGGAACCTACCGGGACAGGGGACCTCCTACGAGCAGTACTTC. Its protein product is CAWNLPGQGTSYEQYF.

The V and J genes are TRBV7-2 and TRBJ1-6, with 8 bases identical to TRBD1. With V trimmed by 5 bases and J by 12 bases, 12 bases remained unmatched. Per germline, CDR1 SGHTA and CDR2 FQGNSA. This CDR3 spans 15 amino acids. CDR3 bases: TGTGCCAGCAGCATCCCCGGGACAGGACCCCGACCCCTCCACTTT. Translation gives CASSIPGTGPRPLHF.

This rearrangement joins TRBV6-5 to TRBJ2-1, with 12 bases lining up with TRBD2. The germline CDR1 and CDR2 sequences are MNHEY and SVGAGI. With V trimmed by 3 bases and J by 9 bases, 9 bases remained unmatched. The CDR3 sequence is 16 residues long. In DNA, the CDR3 is TGTGCCAGCAGTTATTGGGCTAGCGGGGGGGCGGTTGAGCAGTTCTTC. As protein: CASSYWASGGAVEQFF.

The chain recombines TRBV29-1 with TRBJ2-1; 11 bases fit TRBD2. The CDR3 consists of 15 residues. Germline values: CDR1 SQVTM, CDR2 ANQGSEA. With 3 bases clipped from V and 13 bases from J, the junction kept 14 bases outside the gene matches. The CDR3 region is CSVDGLAGGRETQFF. For the CDR3, the DNA is TGCAGCGTTGACGGTCTAGCGGGAGGACGTGAGACCCAGTTCTTC.

The J gene is TRBJ2-5, the V gene TRBV7-9, with 9 bases that match TRBD1. The end of the DNA is better explained by TRBJ2-7, so the J call may be wrong. Germline V gives CDR1 SEHNR, CDR2 FQNEAQ (reference sequence). The CDR3 consists of 14 residues. The DNA of the CDR3 is TGTGCCAGCAGCGGACAGGGGCTGGCCTACGAGCAGTACTTC. Its translation is CASSGQGLAYEQYF.

This clonotype was found once. This chain uses TRBV5-6 with TRBJ2-5, with D hard to call. CDR1 is SGHDT, CDR2 YYEEEE, per germline. CDR3 length: 13 residues. Trimming cost V 4 bases and J 11 bases, with 18 bases left between them. In DNA, the CDR3 is TGTGCCAGCAGCCCGGTGGTCGGTAATGAGCAGTACTTC. Translation: CASSPVVGNEQYF.